Listed below are T cell receptor beta chains from one sample, sequenced in a study of blood T cell repertoires in COVID-19. TCRdb's table, derived via immunoSEQ multiplex PCR, lists solely in-frame clones and lacks some. The data show some 300,000 clones, around four fifths seen once. Sequenced: peripheral blood. These receptors all come from a woman aged 45-65 years with active or convalescent COVID-19. CDR3s leave out the opening cysteine and the closing phenylalanine or tryptophan. The order of the fields is J gene, V gene, CDR3 length, D gene, CDR3 protein. D genes are given only for firm matches.

TRBJ1-3	TRBV19	15	.	ASSIDSRTVFGNTIY
TRBJ2-3	TRBV24-1	14	.	ATSDHVAGKADTQY
TRBJ2-7	TRBV6-5	13	.	ASEEVGWSSYEQY
TRBJ1-6	TRBV18	14	.	ASSPRPGGDNSPLH
TRBJ2-7	TRBV9	15	TRBD2	ASSPGSGGRSSYEQY
TRBJ1-3	TRBV2	13	.	ASRDTTGSGNTIY
TRBJ2-7	TRBV5-1	13	TRBD2	ASSLTSGSSYEQY
TRBJ1-1	TRBV12-3/TRBV12-4	11	TRBD1	ASTKRGTAGAF
TRBJ2-7	TRBV6-5	9	.	ASSTLYEQY
TRBJ2-1	TRBV15	16	TRBD2	ATSRFRLAGGTYNEQF
TRBJ2-7	TRBV6-5	13	.	ASSTPRGQLDEQY
TRBJ2-2	TRBV11-2	11	.	ASSLAGTGELF
TRBJ2-7	TRBV2	16	.	ASSGRGKDRTSSYEQY
TRBJ2-5	TRBV7-9	11	.	ASSLYSQETQY
TRBJ2-3	TRBV3-1/TRBV3-2	13	TRBD2	ASTPELAGTDTQY
TRBJ2-2	TRBV4-2	12	TRBD2	ASSPSGSGRELF
TRBJ2-7	TRBV5-1	11	.	ASSLDGAYEQY
TRBJ1-6	TRBV12-3/TRBV12-4	11	.	ASSPRQDSPLH
TRBJ1-5	TRBV6-6	13	.	ASSLDRHGNQPQH
TRBJ2-1	TRBV2	14	TRBD2	ASRQTSGLANNEQF
TRBJ2-7	TRBV13	12	.	ASSFKGSSYEQY
TRBJ1-2	TRBV15	13	.	ATSRFPGSNYGYT
TRBJ2-5	TRBV5-1	16	.	ASSLGSSWTPFQETQY
TRBJ1-2	TRBV5-8	12	TRBD1	AGPTGTDNYGYT
TRBJ2-7	TRBV10-3	11	.	AISARGAYEQY
TRBJ1-1	TRBV27	11	TRBD1	ASSFSRGAEAF
TRBJ2-1	TRBV7-9	11	TRBD1	ASSWGQGDEQF
TRBJ1-5	TRBV21-1	10	.	ARTGEGQPQH
TRBJ1-2	TRBV2	15	TRBD1	ASRGATGTGLSYGYT
TRBJ2-7	TRBV2	13	TRBD2	ASSGMSSGSYEQY
TRBJ2-2	TRBV6-4	13	.	ASSATSLNTGELF
TRBJ1-3	TRBV9	14	.	ASSLEGGKGGNTIY
TRBJ2-7	TRBV7-6	13	TRBD2	ASSQTSGTGYEQY
TRBJ2-1	TRBV7-9	17	TRBD2	ASSYPGLAGWGSYNEQF
TRBJ2-7	TRBV28	12	.	ASSSTAFSYEQY
TRBJ1-2	TRBV20-1	9	.	SGRTDYGYT
TRBJ1-1	TRBV10-3	11	.	AISLGGKSEAF
TRBJ1-4	TRBV19	13	.	ASSIGGTVGEKLF
TRBJ1-1	TRBV10-3	12	.	AIRRTVMNTEAF
TRBJ2-7	TRBV12-3/TRBV12-4	11	TRBD1	ASSTGGTGEQY
TRBJ1-1	TRBV6-5	11	TRBD1	ASRSPDRDEAF
TRBJ1-2	TRBV24-1	13	TRBD1	ATSGTEDRGYGYT
TRBJ1-3	TRBV10-3	12	.	AISEIPQGNTIY
TRBJ1-2	TRBV2	13	.	ASSALQLANYGYT
TRBJ1-5	TRBV4-2	15	.	ASSQDQGTSSNQPQH
TRBJ2-1	TRBV18	14	TRBD2	ASSPRPGGRSDEQF
TRBJ2-1	TRBV27	16	TRBD2	ASSPPYLLADPYNEQF
TRBJ1-1	TRBV9	13	.	ASSALPEGGTEAF